Each of the 13 T cell receptor beta chains below was sequenced from the same sample in a study of CXCR3-negative and CXCR3-positive naive CD8 T cells. The study made its TRB cDNA libraries by 5' RACE, adding UMI labels. One entry per CDR3 protein, without DNA, is what TCRdb gives after re-calling the 5' RACE reads. This table lists about 130,000 distinct CDR3 sequences. Sequenced material: naive CXCR3- CD8+ T cells from blood. The subset is: CD45RO-CCR7+CD27+CD95- naive CD8+ T cells lacking CXCR3 (TNR3-). Every receptor here comes from a human donor in good health. Some clones in this sample may be carry-over from other donors' samples.

The chain recombines TRBV28 with TRBJ2-3; TCRdb's assignment of TRBD2 cannot be checked, as there is no DNA. CDR1 is MDHEN, CDR2 SYDVKM, per germline. The CDR3 runs to 19 residues. The CDR3 spells CASSLGTASASGGSDTQYF. The full variable domain, its missing parts supplied by reference TRBV28 and TRBJ2-3, is DVKVTQSSRYLVKRTGEKVFLECVQDMDHENMFWYRQDPGLGLRLIYFSYDVKMKEKGDIPEGYSVSREKKERFSLILESASTNQTSMYLCASSLGTASASGGSDTQYFGPGTRLTVL.

The rearrangement uses TRBV3-1 and TRBJ2-1; checking the TCRdb D call of TRBD2 is not possible without DNA. The CDR3 is 14 amino acids. Germline V gives CDR1 LGHDT, CDR2 YNNKEL (reference sequence). This chain's CDR3 is CASTLAGVDNEQFF.

V and J are TRBV5-6 and TRBJ2-2; TCRdb's assignment of TRBD1 cannot be checked, as there is no DNA. Germline loops: CDR1 SGHDT, CDR2 YYEEEE. The CDR3 contains 17 residues. The CDR3 loop is CASSLLLGVANTGELFF.

The chain carries TRBV28 and TRBJ2-7; TCRdb's D call, TRBD1, is unchecked because there is no DNA. The CDR3 loop spans 15 amino acids. Germline lookup yields CDR1 MDHEN and CDR2 SYDVKM. The CDR3 loop reads CASSFRWGAEDEQYF.

CDR3 amino acids: CASTEGAGGTEAFF. V usage is TRBV19 and J usage is TRBJ1-1; TCRdb outputs TRBD1, but without DNA this stays unchecked. The CDR3 runs to 14 residues. CDR1 LNHDA and CDR2 SQIVND come from the germline V gene (reference sequence).

The J gene is TRBJ2-1, the V gene TRBV29-1. This CDR3 spans 14 amino acids. Germline CDR1 is SQVTM and CDR2 is ANQGSEA. The CDR3 loop reads CSVGGYNGVDEQFF.

The gene calls are TRBV5-1 and TRBJ2-3; the TRBD2 assignment by TCRdb is unverifiable without DNA. The CDR3 is 15 amino acids. The germline V gene has CDR1 SGHRS and CDR2 YFSETQ. This CDR3 is CASSRLAGGTDTQYF.

CDR3 in amino acids: CASKGADNEQFF. The V call is TRBV7-9, the J call TRBJ2-1; the TCRdb call, TRBD1, lacks DNA for checking. The CDR3 runs 12 residues. CDR1 is SEHNR, CDR2 FQNEAQ, per germline (reference sequence).

This chain joins TRBV20-1 and TRBJ2-7; lacking DNA, the TRBD1 call made by TCRdb goes unchecked. The CDR3 consists of 15 residues. Germline lookup yields CDR1 DFQATT and CDR2 SNEGSKA (reference sequence). Here the CDR3 reads CSARDPGTYSYEQYF.

The chain has TRBV28 and TRBJ2-1; the TCRdb D gene call, TRBD2, has no DNA to confirm it. The germline CDR1 and CDR2 sequences are MDHEN and SYDVKM. This CDR3 contains 15 residues. The CDR3 spells CASSSLTGGTNEQFF.

The J gene is TRBJ2-7, the V gene TRBV19; the D call from TCRdb, TRBD2, cannot be confirmed without DNA. The germline V gene encodes CDR1 LNHDA and CDR2 SQIVND (reference sequence). CDR3 length: 17 residues. The CDR3 loop reads CASSMAIGEDDTYEQYF.

The chain is built from TRBV29-1 and TRBJ1-1; TCRdb outputs TRBD1, but without DNA this stays unchecked. The germline V gene has CDR1 SQVTM and CDR2 ANQGSEA. The CDR3 is 13 residues long. CDR3 residues: CSVGDRRGTEAFF.

V gene TRBV7-2 combines with J gene TRBJ2-1. The length of the CDR3 is 12 residues. The germline V gene has CDR1 SGHTA and CDR2 FQGNSA. The CDR3 protein is CASSLQYNEQFF.